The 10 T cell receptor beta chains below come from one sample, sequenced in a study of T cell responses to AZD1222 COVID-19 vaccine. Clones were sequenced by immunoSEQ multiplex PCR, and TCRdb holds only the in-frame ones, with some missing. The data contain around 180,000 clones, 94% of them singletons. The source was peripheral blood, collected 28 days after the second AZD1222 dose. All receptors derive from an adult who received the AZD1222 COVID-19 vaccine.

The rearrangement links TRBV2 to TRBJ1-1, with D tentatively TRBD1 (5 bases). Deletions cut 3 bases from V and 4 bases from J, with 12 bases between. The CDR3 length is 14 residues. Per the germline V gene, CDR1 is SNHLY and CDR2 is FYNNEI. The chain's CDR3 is CASSDIPGGTEAFF. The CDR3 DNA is TGTGCCAGCAGTGATATACCTGGGGGCACTGAAGCTTTCTTT.

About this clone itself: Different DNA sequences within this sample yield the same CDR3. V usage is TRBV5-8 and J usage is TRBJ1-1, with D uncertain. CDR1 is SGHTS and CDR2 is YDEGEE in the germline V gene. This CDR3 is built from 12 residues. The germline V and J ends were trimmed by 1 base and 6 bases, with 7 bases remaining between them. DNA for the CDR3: TGTGCCAGCAGCTTGACGACCGCTGAAGCTTTCTTT. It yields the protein CASSLTTAEAFF.

The CDR3 region is CASSWTGVTGELFF. As DNA, the CDR3 is TGCGCCAGCAGCTGGACAGGGGTCACCGGGGAGCTGTTTTTT. The chain joins TRBV5-1 to TRBJ2-2; 9 bases line up with TRBD1. CDR3 length equals 14 residues. V lost 3 bases to trimming and J lost 4 bases; unmatched junction nucleotides: 1. Per germline, CDR1 SGHRS and CDR2 YFSETQ.

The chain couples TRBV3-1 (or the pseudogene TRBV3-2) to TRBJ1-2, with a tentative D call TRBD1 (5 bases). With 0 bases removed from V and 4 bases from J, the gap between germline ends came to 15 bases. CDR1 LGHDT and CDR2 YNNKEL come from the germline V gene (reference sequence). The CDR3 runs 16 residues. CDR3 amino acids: CASSQDRGSWSYGYTF. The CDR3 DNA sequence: TGTGCCAGCAGCCAAGATCGGGGGTCGTGGAGCTATGGCTACACCTTC.

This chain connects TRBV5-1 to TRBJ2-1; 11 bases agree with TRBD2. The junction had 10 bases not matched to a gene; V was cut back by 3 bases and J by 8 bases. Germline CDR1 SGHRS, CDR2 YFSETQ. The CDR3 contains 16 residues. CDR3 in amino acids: CASSSAPLAGVDEQFF. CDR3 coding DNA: TGCGCCAGCAGCTCCGCCCCACTAGCGGGAGTGGATGAGCAGTTCTTC.

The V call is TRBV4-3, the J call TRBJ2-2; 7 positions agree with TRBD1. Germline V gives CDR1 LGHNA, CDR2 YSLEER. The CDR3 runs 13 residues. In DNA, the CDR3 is TGCGCACAACCAGGGGGGAACACCGGGGAGCTGTTTTTT. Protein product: CAQPGGNTGELFF.

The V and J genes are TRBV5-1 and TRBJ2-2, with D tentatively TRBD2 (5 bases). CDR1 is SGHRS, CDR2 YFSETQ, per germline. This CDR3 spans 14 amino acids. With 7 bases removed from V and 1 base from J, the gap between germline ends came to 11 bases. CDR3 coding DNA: TGCGCCAGCTCGACTAACTTGAACACCGGGGAGCTGTTTTTT. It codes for CASSTNLNTGELFF.

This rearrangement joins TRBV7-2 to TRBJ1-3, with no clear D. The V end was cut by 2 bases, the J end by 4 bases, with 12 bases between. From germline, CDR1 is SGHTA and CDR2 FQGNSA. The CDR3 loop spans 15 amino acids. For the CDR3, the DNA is TGTGCCAGCAGCTTAAAATGGAGCGCGGGAAACACCATATATTTT. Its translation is CASSLKWSAGNTIYF.

CDR3 loop: CASTAFGWNTEAFF. DNA for the CDR3: TGTGCCAGCACGGCTTTCGGTTGGAACACTGAAGCTTTCTTT. This chain links TRBV2 with TRBJ1-1; D remains ambiguous. V was cut by 7 bases and J by 1 base, with 13 bases left in between. The CDR3 is made up of 14 amino acids. Germline CDR1 reads SNHLY; CDR2 reads FYNNEI.

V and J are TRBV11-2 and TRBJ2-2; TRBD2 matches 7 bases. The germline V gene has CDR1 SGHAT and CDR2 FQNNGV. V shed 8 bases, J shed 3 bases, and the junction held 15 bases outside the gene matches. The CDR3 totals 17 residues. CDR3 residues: CASWFRGEGRDTGELFF. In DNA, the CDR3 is TGTGCCAGCTGGTTCCGGGGGGAGGGCCGGGACACCGGGGAGCTGTTTTTT.